This T cell receptor (beta chain) was profiled in a study of control samples from healthy donors and cancer patients. Using immunoSEQ multiplex PCR, the repertoire was profiled, and TCRdb retains in-frame clones only, with some absent. The repertoire holds roughly 70,000 clones, approximately 80% seen once, with approximately 30% in the top ten. The CDR3 totals 17 residues. Germline values: CDR1 LGHNA, CDR2 YNFKEQ. Trimming stripped 4 bases from V and 0 bases from J, with 16 bases between. Source material: blood. The V and J genes are TRBV4-2 and TRBJ1-3, with D perhaps matching TRBD1 (5 bases). The sequence was obtained from a man aged 50 or older in good health. CDR3 coding DNA: TGTGCCAGCAGCCGAAGCTGGGGAGGGGCCTCTGGAAACACCATATATTTT. It translates to CASSRSWGGASGNTIYF.